The TCR beta chain under discussion was sequenced for a study of siplizumab effects on memory and regulatory T cells. Details on this clone: Its antigen is unknown.

Findings and limits, study-wide: Sequences that were alloreactive and traceable to unstimulated CD4+ memory cells were significantly reduced by siplizumab. An assignable naive or memory phenotype was lacking in roughly 80-97% of proliferating CD4+ or CD8+ clones.

The data were produced by immunoSEQ multiplex PCR, yet TCRdb's version contains in-frame clones alone and is incomplete. The sample lists about 94,000 clones, approximately 95% seen once, with around 0.31% in the top ten. This CDR3 has 15 residues. Germline loops: CDR1 LNHDA, CDR2 SQIVND (reference sequence). Deletions cut 5 bases from V and 5 bases from J, with 18 bases between. Material for sequencing was non-Treg CD4+ T cells sorted from blood. The chain links TRBV19 to TRBJ1-2; a weak D match, TRBD1 (6 bases). This receptor was obtained from a human donor in good health. The CDR3 loop reads CASSARRDMAYGYTF. CDR3 nucleotide sequence: TGTGCCAGTAGTGCACGGCGGGACATGGCGTATGGCTACACCTTC.